This TCR beta chain was captured by sequencing in a study of cytomegalovirus exposure and HLA in healthy donors. Study observations and caveats: Some segments of the V type, notably TRBV6-2 and TRBV6-3, were excluded as indistinguishable. Later genetic work tied a missense DCLRE1C variant to beta-chain V and J trimming. Immune exposure was documented only through CMV serostatus.

This CDR3 region has 14 residues. Between the trimmed V and J ends, which lost 0 bases and 5 bases, there was a span of 11 bases. Germline V gives CDR1 MNHEY, CDR2 SVGAGI. The PCR ran on 60 Vbeta and 13 Jbeta primers. Per the original methods: About 9.9 million shared chains were among about 80 million unique TCR beta chains counted in a later analysis. Method: immunoSEQ multiplex PCR; TCRdb's copy keeps in-frame clones and lacks some. Clonal size and the V and J genes are those of that table, whereas D and trimming came from the DNA. Counted here are 200,000 to 250,000 clones, more than 85% occurring once; the ten biggest clones make up 1%. Regarding this clone: The antigen remains unidentified.

The V gene is TRBV6-5, the J gene TRBJ2-7, with D possibly being TRBD1 (5 bases). The receptor comes from a woman aged 18-29 years in good health and CMV-seronegative. Sequencing was done on a sample of PBMCs. The CDR3: CASSYSRAGHEQYF. CDR3 in DNA: TGTGCCAGCAGTTACTCGAGAGCAGGGCACGAGCAGTACTTC.